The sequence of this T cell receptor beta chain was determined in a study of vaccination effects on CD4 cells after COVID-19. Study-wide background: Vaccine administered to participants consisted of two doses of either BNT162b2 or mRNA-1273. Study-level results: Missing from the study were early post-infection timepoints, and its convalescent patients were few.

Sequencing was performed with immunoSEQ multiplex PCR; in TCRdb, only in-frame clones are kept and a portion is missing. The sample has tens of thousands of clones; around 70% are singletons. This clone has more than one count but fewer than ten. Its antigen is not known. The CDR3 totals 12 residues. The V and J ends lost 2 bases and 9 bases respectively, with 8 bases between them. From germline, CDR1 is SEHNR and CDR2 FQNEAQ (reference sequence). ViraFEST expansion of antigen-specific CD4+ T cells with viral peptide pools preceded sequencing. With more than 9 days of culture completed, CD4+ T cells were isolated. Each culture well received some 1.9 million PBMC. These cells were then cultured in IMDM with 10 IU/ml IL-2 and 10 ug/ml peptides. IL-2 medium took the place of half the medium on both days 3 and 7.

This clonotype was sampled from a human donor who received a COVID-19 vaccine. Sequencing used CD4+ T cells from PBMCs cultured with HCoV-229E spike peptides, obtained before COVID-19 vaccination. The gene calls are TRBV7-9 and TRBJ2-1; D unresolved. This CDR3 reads CASSLRSAEQFF. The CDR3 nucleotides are TGTGCCAGCAGCTTAAGGTCTGCTGAGCAGTTCTTC.